This T cell receptor beta chain was sequenced in a study of T-cell reconstitution after alpha-beta-depleted transplantation in children (dated by TCRdb to 2015 to 2016). General notes on the study: The study quantitatively tracked T-cell immune reconstitution after TCRalphabeta/CD19-depleted allogeneic hematopoietic cell transplantation in children using TCR repertoire profiling. Study-level results and caveats: Over subsequent months, a decline in hyperexpanded clone frequencies was noted, and after one year, T-cell counts and TCRbeta diversity were mostly ascribed to newly produced T cells. In some patients, high TCRbeta diversity at day 60 was attributed to recipient T cells and intrathymic progenitors that had survived conditioning. The apparently early alphabetaT-cell count recovery about two months after transplant was reportedly dependent on only several hundred rapidly expanded clones derived from non-depleted graft cells.

Library construction relied on PCR. The sequencer was an Illumina HiSeq 2500. Molecular barcoding was employed in the preparation of TCR libraries, with unique molecular identifiers being used to normalize TCRbeta repertoire quantification. The raw public data were reprocessed by TCRdb itself: fastp quality trimming at Q25, MiXCR clonotype calling, in-frame beta chains only. Each CDR3 protein gets just one entry, which takes the most common genes and DNA from the rows behind it. The sample table lists a few hundred thousand distinct CDR3 sequences, 10% to 15% of them with a count of one. The ten largest clones take up over 2% of the sample. V is shortened by 5 bases, J by 0 bases, and the region joining them spans 14 bases. The cysteine opens and the phenylalanine closes a CDR3 of 17 amino acids. CDR3 DNA is the only sequence kept; it has 51 bases, read in frame from the first base. Via the germline V gene, CDR1 is SGHVS and CDR2 FQNEAQ.

The sample's treatment or condition label, decoded: allogeneic hematopoietic cell transplantation with graft depleted of TCRalphabeta T cells and CD19 B cells. Transplant recipients were children who received TCRalphabeta/CD19-depleted allogeneic hematopoietic cell grafts. Worth noting for this clonotype: This clone's antigen is unknown. Within one base of it there is no much larger clone, and no base qualities were kept.

This receptor was obtained from a male patient younger than 18 who had a stem cell transplant for acute myeloid leukemia, so the T cells may come from the graft donor. Recombination joined TRBV7-8 with TRBJ2-6, with a tentative D gene TRBD1 over 5 matching bases. The sample in question was PBMCs, mostly from graft donor cells, obtained 360 days after TCRalphabeta/CD19-depleted stem cell transplant. The CDR3: CASSLTERLSGANVLTF. The nucleotide sequence reads TGTGCCAGCAGCCTGACAGAACGCCTCTCTGGGGCCAACGTCCTGACTTTC.